A selection of T cell receptor beta chains follows, all from one sample in a study of PD-1 blockade in classical Hodgkin lymphoma. Profiled with immunoSEQ multiplex PCR; TCRdb holds only in-frame clones, not every one. The sample has about 10,000 clones, approximately 72% seen once. The sample in question was peripheral blood mononuclear cells (PBMCs), obtained at baseline. The source of these receptors is a human donor with classical Hodgkin lymphoma. Each CDR3 is given with its conserved first and last residue. D genes are given only for firm matches. Clone size is shown for a subset of rows, as once, few, many or a class of expanded clone.

d_gene	len	v_gene	abundance	j_gene	CDR3aa	CDR3nt
NA	12	TRBV6-6	NA	TRBJ1-5	CASSYVSQPQHF	TGTGCCAGCAGTTACGTGTCGCAGCCCCAGCATTTT
TRBD1	14	TRBV13	NA	TRBJ1-2	CASSRDRGYYGYTF	TGTGCCAGCAGCCGGGACAGAGGATACTATGGCTACACCTTC
NA	12	TRBV2	few	TRBJ1-2	CASETTGSGYTF	TGTGCCAGCGAAACGACAGGATCTGGCTACACCTTC
NA	12	TRBV18	NA	TRBJ2-3	CASSPYTDTQYF	TGTGCCAGCTCACCGTACACAGATACGCAGTATTTT
NA	14	TRBV7-3	NA	TRBJ1-2	CASSSTSPLGGYTF	TGTGCCAGCAGCTCTACATCTCCCCTTGGTGGCTACACCTTC
NA	13	TRBV6-5	NA	TRBJ1-2	CASRVQGATGYTF	TGTGCCAGCAGGGTACAGGGCGCTACGGGCTACACCTTC
NA	17	TRBV11-3	NA	TRBJ2-1	CASSLGQQGKVIDEQFF	TGTGCCAGCAGCTTAGGGCAACAGGGTAAGGTCATCGATGAGCAGTTCTTC
NA	19	TRBV21-1	once	TRBJ2-7	CASSIQRYPPGQSSYEQYF	TGTGCCAGCAGCATCCAACGATACCCTCCGGGACAGAGCTCCTACGAGCAGTACTTC
NA	15	TRBV5-5	medium-sized	TRBJ1-3	CASSLDVSSGNTIYF	TGTGCCAGCAGCCTGGACGTGAGCTCTGGAAACACCATATATTTT
TRBD1	14	TRBV19	NA	TRBJ2-1	CASSRQGLYNEQFF	TGTGCCAGTAGCAGACAGGGTCTATACAATGAGCAGTTCTTC
NA	15	TRBV7-9	NA	TRBJ1-1	CASSPSGTVNTEAFF	TGTGCCAGCAGTCCTTCCGGGACGGTGAACACTGAAGCTTTCTTT